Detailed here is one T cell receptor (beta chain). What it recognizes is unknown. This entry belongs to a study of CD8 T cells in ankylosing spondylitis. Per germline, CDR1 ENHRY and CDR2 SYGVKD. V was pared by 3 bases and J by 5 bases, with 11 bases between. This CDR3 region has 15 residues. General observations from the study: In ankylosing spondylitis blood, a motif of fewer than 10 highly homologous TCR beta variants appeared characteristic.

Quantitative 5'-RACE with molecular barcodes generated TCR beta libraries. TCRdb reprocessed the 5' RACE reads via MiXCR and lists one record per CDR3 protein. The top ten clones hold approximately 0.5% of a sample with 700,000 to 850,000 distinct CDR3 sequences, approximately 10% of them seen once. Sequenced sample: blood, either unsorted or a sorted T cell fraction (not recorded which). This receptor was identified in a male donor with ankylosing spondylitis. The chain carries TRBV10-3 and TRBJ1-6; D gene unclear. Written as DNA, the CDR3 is TGTGCCATCAGTGACGGACTGCGGAATAATTCACCCCTCCACTTT. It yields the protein CAISDGLRNNSPLHF.